Presented here are 3 T cell receptor beta chains from one specimen sequenced in a study of T cell repertoires in cytomegalovirus infection. Each CDR3 protein gets one entry after TCRdb re-called the reads with MiXCR. This sample has roughly 230,000 distinct CDR3 sequences; about 18% occur once, and the top ten carry about 45%. What was sequenced was CD8+ T cells from PBMCs. These receptors came from a human donor in good health (CMV status not recorded). Some clones in this sample may be carry-over from other donors' samples.

The V and J genes are TRBV24-1 and TRBJ1-2, with D uncertain. The V and J ends lost 3 bases and 2 bases respectively, with 9 bases between them. Germline V gene lookup returns CDR1 KGHDR and CDR2 SFDVKD. This CDR3 has 14 residues. In DNA, the CDR3 is TGTGCCACCAGTGATCGTCTTTCCAACTATGGCTACACCTTC. Translated: CATSDRLSNYGYTF.

This clonotype was detected ten times or more. V gene TRBV20-1 combines with J gene TRBJ1-4; D might be TRBD1 (6 bases). This CDR3 is 12 amino acids long. Germline-derived CDR1 and CDR2 are DFQATT and SNEGSKA (reference sequence). Trimming left V 3 bases short and J 6 bases short, with 8 bases between. CDR3 in DNA: TGCAGTGCTAGGGGACATTATGAAAAACTGTTTTTT. Protein sequence: CSARGHYEKLFF.

Ten or more counts support this clonotype. This chain connects TRBV2 to TRBJ1-1, with no clear D. Trimming pared 1 base from V and 5 bases from J, leaving 5 bases between. The CDR3 sequence is 12 residues long. CDR1 is SNHLY and CDR2 is FYNNEI in the germline V gene. CDR3 sequence: CASSEVGTEAFF. The DNA for the CDR3 is TGTGCCAGCAGTGAAGTGGGTACTGAAGCTTTCTTT.